A single sample gave rise to the 10 T cell receptor beta chains below, sequenced in a study of blood T cell repertoires in COVID-19. This table comes from immunoSEQ multiplex PCR, and its TCRdb copy is limited to in-frame clones, with some not included. This table has roughly 330,000 clones, roughly 86% appearing once. Sequences were obtained from peripheral blood. The receptors were sampled from a man aged 25-45 years with COVID-19, enrolled during active disease.

This clone has just one count. The rearrangement uses TRBV28 and TRBJ2-5; perhaps TRBD2 as D (7 bases). Per the germline V gene, CDR1 is MDHEN and CDR2 is SYDVKM. The CDR3 spans 21 residues. V lost 3 bases and J lost 1, with 30 bases in between. CDR3 bases: TGTGCCAGCAGTTTTAGTTCACGAGCGGGACGCGCCCAGGGGACCCAAGAGACCCAGTACTTC. Encoded protein: CASSFSSRAGRAQGTQETQYF.

V and J are TRBV7-9 and TRBJ2-1; 14 bases are shared with TRBD2. Germline V CDR1 and CDR2: SEHNR, FQNEAQ (reference sequence). The CDR3 loop spans 18 amino acids. V trimming: 5 bases; J trimming: 1 base; junction bases outside the gene matches: 7. The CDR3 loop reads CASSGTSGRRESYNEQFF. In nucleotides, the CDR3 is TGTGCCAGCAGCGGGACTAGCGGGAGAAGAGAATCCTACAATGAGCAGTTCTTC.

This clone was seen more than once but under ten times. The rearrangement uses TRBV6-5 and TRBJ1-5; D is ambiguous. Trimming removed 2 bases at V and 1 base at J, with 3 bases between. Germline V gene sequence: CDR1 MNHEY, CDR2 SVGAGI. The CDR3 has 13 residues. For the CDR3, the DNA is TGTGCCAGCAGTTACGGCAGCAATCAGCCCCAGCATTTT. This encodes CASSYGSNQPQHF.

This clone was recorded a few times. The rearrangement links TRBV10-3 to TRBJ1-5, with 8 bases matching TRBD1. J was trimmed by 4 bases and V by 2 bases; bases with no gene match: 1. CDR3 length: 14 residues. Germline assignment: CDR1 ENHRY and CDR2 SYGVKD. The CDR3 sequence: CAISEDRGNQPQHF. The CDR3 region has the DNA TGTGCCATCAGTGAGGACAGGGGAAATCAGCCCCAGCATTTT.

This sequence joins TRBV12-3 or TRBV12-4 and TRBJ2-1; perhaps TRBD1 as D (6 bases). The CDR3 extends over 13 amino acids. V dropped 3 bases and J dropped 7 bases, with 10 bases sitting between them. This chain's CDR3 is CASSFVRGNEQFF. CDR3 nucleotides: TGTGCCAGCAGTTTCGTTAGGGGGAATGAGCAGTTCTTC.

The chain has TRBV23-1 and TRBJ1-5; perhaps TRBD1 as D (6 bases). TRBV23-1 is annotated as an ORF whose role is uncertain. V was pared by 8 bases and J by 5 bases, with 16 bases between. The CDR3 contains 14 residues. CDR3 in DNA: TGCGCCAGCGGTTCCGGGGGGGGCGATCAGCCCCAGCATTTT. This codes for CASGSGGGDQPQHF.

This sequence joins TRBV7-2 and TRBJ1-2; possible D gene TRBD1, 5 bases. Germline CDR1 SGHTA, CDR2 FQGNSA. This CDR3 has 14 residues. The ends were cut back, 5 bases at V and 4 bases at J, with 14 bases in the middle. The CDR3 region is CASSTRQQFYGYTF. CDR3 DNA: TGTGCCAGCAGCACCAGACAGCAATTCTATGGCTACACCTTC.

The chain has TRBV6-2 or TRBV6-3 and TRBJ2-7; D is undetermined. CDR1 and CDR2 from the germline V gene are MNHEY and SVGEGT. There are 14 residues in the CDR3. V was shortened by 0 bases and J by 0 bases, with 6 bases between the two germline ends. The CDR3 reads CASSYSASSYEQYF. In DNA, the CDR3 is TGTGCCAGCAGTTACTCGGCAAGCTCCTACGAGCAGTACTTC.

This chain connects TRBV9 to TRBJ2-7, with 9 positions matching TRBD2. Germline V CDR1 and CDR2: SGDLS, YYNGEE. The CDR3 loop spans 15 amino acids. V lost 4 bases to trimming and J lost 4 bases; unmatched junction nucleotides: 9. This chain's CDR3 is CASSFLGTSSYEQYF. The CDR3 nucleotides read TGTGCCAGCAGCTTTCTGGGGACTAGCAGTTACGAGCAGTACTTC.

The chain is built from TRBV7-2 and TRBJ2-1, with TRBD1 identical over 11 bases. This CDR3 has 18 residues. Per germline, CDR1 SGHTA and CDR2 FQGNSA. V was pared by 5 bases and J by 7 bases, with 16 bases of the junction left unmatched. The DNA for the CDR3 is TGTGCCAGCAGCCCCCGTAGAAATTCCGGGACAGGGGGTAATGAGCAGTTCTTC. Translated, it gives CASSPRRNSGTGGNEQFF.